These 21 T cell receptor beta chains came from one sample sequenced in a study of blood T cell repertoires in COVID-19. Repertoires were generated with immunoSEQ multiplex PCR, while TCRdb's copy carries only in-frame clones and drops some. The data hold about 270,000 clones, with roughly 84% observed a single time. The sequenced material came from peripheral blood. The receptors stem from a woman under 30 with acute or convalescent COVID-19.

V usage is TRBV6-5 and J usage is TRBJ2-5; the match to TRBD2 covers 8 bases. J was trimmed by 2 bases and V by 6 bases; bases with no gene match: 8. This CDR3 spans 15 amino acids. CDR1 and CDR2 from the germline V gene are MNHEY and SVGAGI. The CDR3 region is CASSPITSGQETQYF. For the CDR3, the DNA is TGTGCCAGCAGCCCCATAACTAGCGGACAAGAGACCCAGTACTTC.

The chain carries TRBV2 and TRBJ2-7, with TRBD2 as a possible D gene (6 bases). Germline-derived CDR1 and CDR2 are SNHLY and FYNNEI. This CDR3 spans 14 amino acids. Trimming pared 8 bases from V and 4 bases from J, leaving 18 bases between. The CDR3 loop reads CASAPGTSPYEQYF. The CDR3 region has the DNA TGTGCCAGCGCCCCCGGGACTTCCCCTTACGAGCAGTACTTC. The variable domain in full, with the rest retrieved from reference TRBV2 and TRBJ2-7, is EPEVTQTPSHQVTQMGQEVILRCVPISNHLYFYWYRQILGQKVEFLVSFYNNEISEKSEIFDDQFSVERPDGSNFTLKIRSTKLEDSAMYFCASAPGTSPYEQYFGPGTRLTVT.

This clone was counted a single time. This sequence joins TRBV2 and TRBJ1-1; TRBD1 matches 8 bases. The V gene's germline CDR1 is SNHLY and CDR2 FYNNEI. Trimming took 4 bases from V and 1 from J; bases not matched to a gene: 11. CDR3 length: 17 amino acids. This CDR3 is CASSAGTGRQANTEAFF. CDR3 DNA sequence: TGTGCCAGCAGTGCCGGGACAGGCCGGCAGGCGAACACTGAAGCTTTCTTT.

This chain joins TRBV7-6 and TRBJ1-5; D is ambiguous. The CDR3 has 13 amino acids. V dropped 0 bases and J dropped 5 bases, with 5 bases sitting between them. Germline V gene data show CDR1 as SGHVS and CDR2 as FNYEAQ. The CDR3 region is CASSLAADQPQHF. The CDR3 DNA reads TGTGCCAGCAGCTTAGCGGCGGATCAGCCCCAGCATTTT. The full variable domain, its missing parts supplied by reference TRBV7-6 and TRBJ1-5, is GAGVSQSPRYKVTKRGQDVALRCDPISGHVSLYWYRQALGQGPEFLTYFNYEAQQDKSGLPNDRFSAERPEGSISTLTIQRTEQRDSAMYRCASSLAADQPQHFGDGTRLSIL.

The gene calls are TRBV15 and TRBJ2-1; TRBD2 agrees at 15 bases. The CDR3 spans 19 residues. With 0 bases clipped from V and 5 bases from J, the junction kept 8 bases outside the gene matches. The germline V gene has CDR1 LNHNV and CDR2 YYDKDF (reference sequence). The CDR3 reads CATSREIGTSGRSHNEQFF. For the CDR3, the DNA is TGTGCCACCAGCAGAGAAATCGGGACTAGCGGGAGGTCCCACAATGAGCAGTTCTTC.

The gene calls are TRBV3-1 (or the pseudogene TRBV3-2) and TRBJ1-3; unclear D gene. There are 13 residues in the CDR3. CDR1 and CDR2 (germline): LGHDT, YNNKEL (reference sequence). The germline V and J ends were trimmed by 4 bases and 3 bases, with 7 bases remaining between them. The CDR3 bases are TGTGCCAGCAGCCGAGGGTATGGAAACACCATATATTTT. Protein sequence: CASSRGYGNTIYF.

The chain has TRBV10-3 and TRBJ1-2; D gene uncertain. This CDR3 has 14 residues. V lost 10 bases to trimming and J lost 1 base, with 16 bases between them. Germline V lookup: CDR1 ENHRY, CDR2 SYGVKD. The CDR3 nucleotides read TGTGCCACCGAGGGCCCTGGCGGTAACTATGGCTACACCTTC. This sequence encodes CATEGPGGNYGYTF.

This clone appeared once. The gene calls are TRBV12-3 or TRBV12-4 and TRBJ2-7; TRBD1 is a possible D gene (5 bases). Between the trimmed V and J ends, which lost 5 bases and 3 bases, there was a span of 8 bases. There are 12 residues in the CDR3. CDR3 in amino acids: CASSGAYYEQYF. The CDR3 DNA sequence: TGTGCCAGCAGTGGGGCCTACTACGAGCAGTACTTC.

The chain joins TRBV5-1 to TRBJ1-1; 9 positions match TRBD1. After removal of 5 bases from V and 5 bases from J, the junction contained 10 bases not matched to a gene. The germline CDR1 and CDR2 sequences are SGHRS and YFSETQ. CDR3 size: 15 residues. CDR3 in DNA: TGCGCCAGCAGTCCCGGGGACAGGGCTTCGACTGAAGCTTTCTTT. Encoded protein: CASSPGDRASTEAFF.

The chain has TRBV10-3 and TRBJ2-1; TRBD2 aligns across 13 bases. This CDR3 spans 15 amino acids. CDR1 and CDR2 from the germline V gene are ENHRY and SYGVKD. Trimming cost V 3 bases and J 9 bases; bases outside gene matches: 5. In nucleotides, the CDR3 is TGTGCCATCAGTGACGGGACTAGCGGGATCGTTGAGCAGTTCTTC. Residues: CAISDGTSGIVEQFF.

This clone showed up just once. In DNA, the CDR3 is TGTGCCAGCAGCGTCAGGGGGACAGATACGCAGTATTTT. It specifies CASSVRGTDTQYF. This chain links TRBV9 with TRBJ2-3; TRBD1 matches at 7 bases. The CDR3 runs 13 residues. V shed 2 bases and J 3 bases; nucleotides not matched to a gene: 0. CDR1 is SGDLS and CDR2 is YYNGEE in the germline V gene.

The chain carries TRBV14 and TRBJ2-1; perhaps TRBD1 as D (5 bases). This CDR3 is 14 amino acids long. Deletions cut 0 bases from V and 7 bases from J, with 10 bases between. From germline, CDR1 is SGHDN and CDR2 FVKESK. CDR3 sequence (DNA): TGTGCCAGCAGCCAAGATCCCAGGGCGAATGAGCAGTTCTTC. Its translation is CASSQDPRANEQFF.

The rearrangement joins TRBV7-9 to TRBJ1-2; the D gene is possibly TRBD1 (6 bases). The CDR3 consists of 14 residues. The V end lost 6 bases, the J end lost 2 bases, and 13 bases lay between the germline ends. Looked up from germline, CDR1 is SEHNR and CDR2 is FQNEAQ (reference sequence). The CDR3, as DNA: TGTGCCAGCAGTCCTGGACAGCAAAACTATGGCTACACCTTC. Its translation: CASSPGQQNYGYTF.

This clone was seen only a few times. The chain joins TRBV4-3 to TRBJ2-6, with D possibly being TRBD2 (5 bases). V was trimmed by 0 bases and J by 1 base, leaving 7 bases between them. Germline V lookup: CDR1 LGHNA, CDR2 YSLEER. The CDR3 runs to 16 residues. This CDR3 is CASSQDRGSGANVLTF. CDR3 nucleotides: TGCGCCAGCAGCCAAGATCGAGGGTCTGGGGCCAACGTCCTGACTTTC.

This rearrangement joins TRBV24-1 to TRBJ1-5; maybe TRBD1 (6 bases). Trimming pared 9 bases from V and 1 base from J, leaving 15 bases between. Germline values: CDR1 KGHDR, CDR2 SFDVKD. There are 15 residues in the CDR3. The DNA for the CDR3 is TGTGCCACCGGAGCCCCAGGGGAAAGCAATCAGCCCCAGCATTTT. Its translation is CATGAPGESNQPQHF.

The V call is TRBV6-2 or TRBV6-3, the J call TRBJ2-7; 13 bases are a match to TRBD2. Losses at the gene ends were 2 bases for V and 7 bases for J; bases not matched to a gene: 5. This CDR3 has 15 amino acids. CDR1 and CDR2 (germline): MNHEY, SVGEGT. The CDR3 loop is CASSYPWTSGSEQYF. The DNA for the CDR3 is TGTGCCAGCAGTTACCCTTGGACTAGCGGGAGTGAGCAGTACTTC.

V and J are TRBV7-2 and TRBJ2-1, with 8 bases identical to TRBD2. V dropped 2 bases and J dropped 2; count of bases not matched to a gene: 2. CDR1 is SGHTA and CDR2 is FQGNSA in the germline V gene. The CDR3 has 15 amino acids. The CDR3, as DNA: TGTGCCAGCAGCTTACTAGCGGGCCCCTACAATGAGCAGTTCTTC. Amino acid sequence: CASSLLAGPYNEQFF. Together with reference TRBV7-2 and TRBJ2-1, the CDR3 gives the full variable domain: GAGVSQSPSNKVTEKGKDVELRCDPISGHTALYWYRQSLGQGLEFLIYFQGNSAPDKSGLPSDRFSAERTGGSVSTLTIQRTQQEDSAVYLCASSLLAGPYNEQFFGPGTRLTVL.

The chain is built from TRBV6-6 and TRBJ2-7, with 8 bases aligning to TRBD1. The V gene end was trimmed by 5 bases and the J gene end by 2 bases; junction bases not matched to a gene: 5. The CDR3 covers 14 residues. Germline V gives CDR1 MNHNY, CDR2 SVGAGI (reference sequence). This chain's CDR3 is CASSRTGTPYEQYF. DNA of the CDR3: TGTGCCAGCAGTCGGACAGGGACCCCCTACGAGCAGTACTTC.

This clone was picked up one time. The V call is TRBV19, the J call TRBJ1-5; TRBD1 might be the D (5 bases). Per germline, CDR1 LNHDA and CDR2 SQIVND (reference sequence). The CDR3 contains 15 residues. V dropped 1 base and J dropped 9 bases, with 16 bases sitting between them. CDR3 in amino acids: CASSIVVGGLGPQHF. The CDR3 DNA sequence: TGTGCCAGTAGTATAGTTGTCGGGGGATTAGGGCCCCAGCATTTT.

The chain's CDR3 is CASSKIPSQGARGYTF. CDR3 DNA: TGTGCCAGCAGCAAGATTCCCTCGCAGGGGGCACGGGGCTACACCTTC. The V and J genes are TRBV7-9 and TRBJ1-2, with 8 bases matching TRBD1. The CDR3 consists of 16 residues. The germline CDR1 and CDR2 sequences are SEHNR and FQNEAQ (reference sequence). V shed 5 bases, J shed 8 bases, and the junction held 16 bases outside the gene matches.

This rearrangement joins TRBV9 to TRBJ1-4, with 7 nucleotides matching TRBD1. This CDR3 comprises 16 residues. Germline V CDR1 and CDR2: SGDLS, YYNGEE. V shed 3 bases and J 0 bases; nucleotides not matched to a gene: 5. The CDR3 sequence is CASSARGQPTNEKLFF. Here the CDR3 DNA reads TGTGCCAGCAGCGCGAGGGGACAGCCAACTAATGAAAAACTGTTTTTT.